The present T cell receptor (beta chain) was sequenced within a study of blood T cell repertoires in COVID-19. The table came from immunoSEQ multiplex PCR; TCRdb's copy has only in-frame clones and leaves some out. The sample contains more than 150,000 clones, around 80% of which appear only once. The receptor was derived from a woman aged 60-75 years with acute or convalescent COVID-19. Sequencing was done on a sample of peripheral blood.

In DNA form, the CDR3 reads TGTGCCAGCAGCCAACAGGGTGTGTATGGCTACACCTTC. Residues: CASSQQGVYGYTF. The chain combines TRBV5-4 with TRBJ1-2, with D perhaps TRBD1 (6 bases). The V end was cut by 4 bases, the J end by 5 bases, with 12 bases between. CDR3 length: 13 residues. CDR1 and CDR2 (germline): SGHNT, YYREEE (reference sequence).